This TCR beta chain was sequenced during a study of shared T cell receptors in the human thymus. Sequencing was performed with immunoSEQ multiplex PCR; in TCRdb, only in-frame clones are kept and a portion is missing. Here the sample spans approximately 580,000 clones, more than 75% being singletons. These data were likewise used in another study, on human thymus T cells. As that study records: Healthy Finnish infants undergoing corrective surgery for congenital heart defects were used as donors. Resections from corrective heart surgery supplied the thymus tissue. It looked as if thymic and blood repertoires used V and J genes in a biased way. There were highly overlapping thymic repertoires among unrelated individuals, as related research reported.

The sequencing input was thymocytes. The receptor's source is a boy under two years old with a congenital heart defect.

The CDR3 nucleotides read TGTGCCAGCAAAAAAAGTAATTTCCCGGGACTAGCGCAGTACGAGCAGTACTTC. It yields the protein CASKKSNFPGLAQYEQYF. The chain is built from TRBV27 and TRBJ2-7; 10 bases align to TRBD2. V lost 7 bases and J lost 4; bases outside the gene matches: 19. The germline V gene encodes CDR1 MNHEY and CDR2 SMNVEV (reference sequence). CDR3 length: 18 amino acids.